This entry features one TCR beta chain sequence. In the original processing: Cell counts per sample came from amplifying reference gene primers. Assay used: immunoSEQ multiplex PCR; TCRdb lists only in-frame clones, some missing. V, J and clone size are those of that table, while D and trimming were read from the DNA. This sample has about 220,000 clones, with roughly 90% found just once. Participants' own reports of clinical history determined their cohort assignment. Germline lookup yields CDR1 SGHRS and CDR2 YFSETQ. This CDR3 region has 14 residues. Trimming stripped 4 bases from V and 2 bases from J, with 12 bases between. The source of the sample is a study of blood T cell repertoires in COVID-19. Study-wide context: The origin of the acute and convalescent COVID-19 samples was the United States, Italy and Spain. T cells, B-cell-depleted T cells, or PBMCs provided the cDNA or gDNA that served as material.

The sequence came from a young woman who had recovered from COVID-19. Input material: PBMCs or T cells enriched from blood (not recorded which). The genes are TRBV5-1 and TRBJ1-1; TRBD1 is a possible D gene (6 bases). The CDR3 sequence: CASSLRGANTEAFF. The CDR3 DNA reads as TGCGCCAGCAGCCTCAGGGGCGCTAACACTGAAGCTTTCTTT.